Listed below are T cell receptor beta chains from one sample, sequenced in a study of cytomegalovirus exposure and HLA in healthy donors. The data were produced by immunoSEQ multiplex PCR, yet TCRdb's version contains in-frame clones alone and is incomplete. The sample records over 130,000 clones, about 80% being singletons. Material for sequencing was PBMCs. These receptors all stem from a man aged 35 to 55 in good health and CMV-seronegative. Each CDR3 is given with its conserved first and last residue. The order of the fields is CDR3 protein, CDR3 DNA, V gene, J gene, D gene, CDR3 length, clone size. A D gene is named only where the DNA matches it firmly. Clone sizes are given selectively: once, few, many, or a class where the clone is expanded.

cdr3_aa: CASSQTGHPEKLFF
cdr3_nt: TGCGCCAGCAGCCAGACGGGACACCCTGAAAAACTGTTTTTT
v_call: TRBV4-1
j_call: TRBJ1-4
d_call: NA
cdr3_length: 14
clone_size: NA

cdr3_aa: CASSQDWGGMETQYF
cdr3_nt: TGTGCCAGCAGCCAAGATTGGGGCGGAATGGAGACCCAGTACTTC
v_call: TRBV4-2
j_call: TRBJ2-5
d_call: NA
cdr3_length: 15
clone_size: NA

cdr3_aa: CASSLNPGTDTQYF
cdr3_nt: TGTGCCAGCAGCTTAAATCCTGGCACAGATACGCAGTATTTT
v_call: TRBV7-3
j_call: TRBJ2-3
d_call: NA
cdr3_length: 14
clone_size: NA

cdr3_aa: CASTKGVAGETQYF
cdr3_nt: TGTGCCAGCACCAAAGGGGTGGCTGGGGAGACCCAGTACTTC
v_call: TRBV6-1
j_call: TRBJ2-5
d_call: NA
cdr3_length: 14
clone_size: few

cdr3_aa: CAISEGTSGPSSGTGELFF
cdr3_nt: TGTGCCATCAGTGAAGGGACTAGCGGTCCCTCGAGTGGCACCGGGGAGCTGTTTTTT
v_call: TRBV10-3
j_call: TRBJ2-2
d_call: TRBD2
cdr3_length: 19
clone_size: NA

cdr3_aa: CASSRQREQYF
cdr3_nt: TGTGCCAGCAGCCGGCAGCGGGAGCAGTACTTC
v_call: TRBV7-8
j_call: TRBJ2-7
d_call: NA
cdr3_length: 11
clone_size: NA

cdr3_aa: CASTPGAYGYTF
cdr3_nt: TGTGCCAGCACGCCAGGCGCCTATGGCTACACCTTC
v_call: TRBV28
j_call: TRBJ1-2
d_call: NA
cdr3_length: 12
clone_size: NA

cdr3_aa: CAWSPVGLNTGELFF
cdr3_nt: TGTGCCTGGAGCCCTGTGGGACTCAACACCGGGGAGCTGTTTTTT
v_call: TRBV30
j_call: TRBJ2-2
d_call: NA
cdr3_length: 15
clone_size: NA

cdr3_aa: CASSIGGLADTGELFF
cdr3_nt: TGTGCCAGCAGCATAGGAGGACTAGCGGACACCGGGGAGCTGTTTTTT
v_call: TRBV5-4
j_call: TRBJ2-2
d_call: TRBD2
cdr3_length: 16
clone_size: NA

cdr3_aa: CASSLWVGPGNTIYF
cdr3_nt: TGTGCCAGCAGTTTGTGGGTGGGGCCAGGAAACACCATATATTTT
v_call: TRBV28
j_call: TRBJ1-3
d_call: NA
cdr3_length: 15
clone_size: NA